This entry is about one T cell receptor (beta chain). The germline CDR1 and CDR2 sequences are LGHDT and YNNKEL (reference sequence). This CDR3 comprises 16 residues. Trimming took 1 base from V and 4 from J; bases not matched to a gene: 7. The sample belongs to a study of blood T cell repertoires in COVID-19. Study-level background: Acute and convalescent COVID-19 samples came from the United States, Italy and Spain. T cells, B-cell-depleted T cells, or PBMCs provided the cDNA or gDNA that served as material.

The authors' processing: Reference gene primer amplification in the assay estimated nucleated cell counts. Profiling relied on immunoSEQ multiplex PCR, and the TCRdb table lists in-frame clones only, not all of them. For V, J and clone size, that table is used; D and trimming come from the DNA. Among 75,000 to 85,000 clones listed, 80% to 90% were seen once. Sequenced: peripheral blood. The chain couples TRBV3-1 (or the pseudogene TRBV3-2) to TRBJ2-1; 7 bases map to TRBD2. This sequence was found in a human donor in a cohort sampled during active COVID-19. The CDR3 nucleotides read TGTGCCAGCAGCCAAGGGGTCGGGAGGTATTACAATGAGCAGTTCTTC. Its protein product is CASSQGVGRYYNEQFF.